These T cell receptor beta chains were read from a single sample in a study of T cells in localized non-small cell lung cancer. The data were produced by immunoSEQ multiplex PCR, yet TCRdb's version contains in-frame clones alone and is incomplete. Of over 3,500 clones detected, under 40% appear once; the ten largest clones hold just over 8%. The material was lung tumor tissue, obtained before any cancer treatment. These receptors were obtained from a male donor aged 60 or over with stage I lung adenocarcinoma. Each CDR3 is given with its conserved first and last residue.

v_gene,j_gene,CDR3aa
TRBV12-5,TRBJ1-5,CASVDSVYQPQHF
TRBV29-1,TRBJ2-7,CSVFGLAGDSYEQYF
TRBV11-3,TRBJ2-1,CASSLSAGRSYNEQFF
TRBV10-2,TRBJ1-2,CASSETQISLNGYTF
TRBV5-1,TRBJ1-6,CASSLDGTRNSPLHF
TRBV18,TRBJ2-7,CASSRDRLSYEQYF
TRBV12-2,TRBJ1-6,CASQLDRNYNSPLHF
TRBV11-3,TRBJ1-5,CASSLEASNQPQHF
TRBV15,TRBJ2-7,CASSDSGGGWKQYF
TRBV19,TRBJ1-5,CASTDIIRSNQPQHF
TRBV30,TRBJ2-3,CAWSVGSLGTSLDTQYF
TRBV9,TRBJ1-3,CASSPTGASGNTIYF
TRBV6-8,TRBJ1-1,CASLQGRTVNTEAFF
TRBV11-3,TRBJ2-1,CASSSGEDYNEQFF
TRBV9,TRBJ2-7,CASSGQGYEQYF
TRBV19,TRBJ2-7,CASSIRDNSYEQYF